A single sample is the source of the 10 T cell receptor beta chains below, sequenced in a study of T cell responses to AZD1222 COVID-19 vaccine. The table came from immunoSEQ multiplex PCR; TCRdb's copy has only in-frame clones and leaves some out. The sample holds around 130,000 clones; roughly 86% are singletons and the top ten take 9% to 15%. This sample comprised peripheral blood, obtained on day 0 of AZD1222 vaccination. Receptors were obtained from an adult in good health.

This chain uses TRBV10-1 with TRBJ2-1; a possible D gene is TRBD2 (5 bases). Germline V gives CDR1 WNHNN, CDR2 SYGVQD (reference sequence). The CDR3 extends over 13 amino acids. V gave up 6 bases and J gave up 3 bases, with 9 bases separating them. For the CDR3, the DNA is TGCGCCAGCAGCGACTACCGCTACAATGAGCAGTTCTTC. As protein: CASSDYRYNEQFF.

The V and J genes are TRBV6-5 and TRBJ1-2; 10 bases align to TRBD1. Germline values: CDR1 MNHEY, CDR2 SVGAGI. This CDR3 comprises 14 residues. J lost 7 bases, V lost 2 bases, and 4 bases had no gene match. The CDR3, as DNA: TGTGCCAGCAGTTACCGGGACAGGGGAGTTGGCTACACCTTC. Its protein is CASSYRDRGVGYTF.

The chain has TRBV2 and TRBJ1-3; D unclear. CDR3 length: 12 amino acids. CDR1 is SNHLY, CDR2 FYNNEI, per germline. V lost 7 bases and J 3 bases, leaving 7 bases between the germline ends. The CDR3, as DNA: TGTGCCAGCAACCCAGTTGGAAACACCATATATTTT. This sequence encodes CASNPVGNTIYF.

The CDR3 loop reads CASSLAEGYEQYF. CDR3 nucleotide sequence: TGTGCCAGCAGCTTGGCCGAGGGATACGAGCAGTACTTC. The chain employs TRBV5-4 and TRBJ2-7, with a possible D match to TRBD2 (5 bases). CDR3 length: 13 amino acids. CDR1 and CDR2 from the germline V gene are SGHNT and YYREEE (reference sequence). V lost 0 bases and J 4 bases, leaving 8 bases between the germline ends. Drawing the rest from reference TRBV5-4 and TRBJ2-7, the complete variable domain is ETGVTQSPTHLIKTRGQQVTLRCSSQSGHNTVSWYQQALGQGPQFIFQYYREEENGRGNFPPRFSGLQFPNYSSELNVNALELDDSALYLCASSLAEGYEQYFGPGTRLTVT.

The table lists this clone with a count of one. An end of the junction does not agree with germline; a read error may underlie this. The CDR3 region is CASTQMGQGHTEAFF. CDR3 coding DNA: TGTGCCAGCACCCAAATGGGACAGGGTCACACTGAAGCTTTCTTT. The chain combines TRBV3-1 (or the pseudogene TRBV3-2) with TRBJ1-1; 9 bases fit TRBD1. The CDR3 length is 15 residues. Germline lookup yields CDR1 LGHDT and CDR2 YNNKEL (reference sequence).

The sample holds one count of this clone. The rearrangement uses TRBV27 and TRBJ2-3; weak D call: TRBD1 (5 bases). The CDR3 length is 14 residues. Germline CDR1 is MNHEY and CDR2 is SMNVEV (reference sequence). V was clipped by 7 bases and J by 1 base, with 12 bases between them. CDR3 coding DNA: TGTGCCAGCATTGGGGCGGATCGCACAGATACGCAGTATTTT. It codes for CASIGADRTDTQYF.

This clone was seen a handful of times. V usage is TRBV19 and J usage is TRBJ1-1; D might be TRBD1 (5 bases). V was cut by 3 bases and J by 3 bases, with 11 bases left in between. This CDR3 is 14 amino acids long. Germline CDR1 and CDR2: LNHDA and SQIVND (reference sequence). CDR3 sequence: CASSIGGSDTEAFF. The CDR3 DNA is TGTGCCAGTAGTATCGGGGGGTCGGACACTGAAGCTTTCTTT.

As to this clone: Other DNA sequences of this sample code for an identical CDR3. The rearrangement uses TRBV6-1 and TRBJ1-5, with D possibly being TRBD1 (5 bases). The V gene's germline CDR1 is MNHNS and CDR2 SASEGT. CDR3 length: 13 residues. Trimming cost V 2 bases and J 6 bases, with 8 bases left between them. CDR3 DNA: TGTGCCAGCAGTGAACAGGGTGGTCAGCCCCAGCATTTT. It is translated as CASSEQGGQPQHF.

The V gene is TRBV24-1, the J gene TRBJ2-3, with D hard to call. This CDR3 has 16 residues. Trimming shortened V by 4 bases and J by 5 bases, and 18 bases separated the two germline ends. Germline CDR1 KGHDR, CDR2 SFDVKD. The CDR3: CATSDPAASGIDTQYF. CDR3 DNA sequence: TGTGCCACCAGTGACCCGGCGGCTAGTGGGATAGATACGCAGTATTTT.

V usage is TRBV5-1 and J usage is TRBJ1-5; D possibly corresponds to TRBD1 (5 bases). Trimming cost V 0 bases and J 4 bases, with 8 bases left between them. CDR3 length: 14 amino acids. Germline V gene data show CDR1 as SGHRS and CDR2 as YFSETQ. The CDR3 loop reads CASSLGQTNQPQHF. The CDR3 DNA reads TGCGCCAGCAGCTTGGGACAGACAAATCAGCCCCAGCATTTT.